This T cell receptor beta chain originates from a study of blood T cell repertoires in COVID-19. Study as a whole: Samples taken during acute and convalescent COVID-19 were collected in the United States, Italy and Spain. The analysed material was cDNA or gDNA that came from T cells, B-cell-depleted T cells, or PBMCs.

Only in-frame clones appear in the TCRdb table, and some are missing; sequencing was by immunoSEQ multiplex PCR. The sample carries about 140,000 clones, around 87% recorded once. Across 20 to 25 US areas, participants ranged in age from about 18 to 90 years. What the recovered Cohort 3 donors had was two negative PCRs, clearance, or symptom resolution. The CDR3 contains 12 residues. Trimming removed 6 bases from V and 7 bases from J, with 12 bases in between. Germline loops: CDR1 MDHEN, CDR2 SYDVKM. This clone was seen just once. This chain joins TRBV28 and TRBJ1-2; TRBD1 might be the D (5 bases). Sequenced material: PBMCs or T cells enriched from blood (not recorded which). The source is a man aged 55 to 70 who had recovered from COVID-19. Here the CDR3 reads CASSLGGTGYTF. Here the CDR3 DNA reads TGTGCCAGCAGCCTCGGCGGGACTGGCTACACCTTC.